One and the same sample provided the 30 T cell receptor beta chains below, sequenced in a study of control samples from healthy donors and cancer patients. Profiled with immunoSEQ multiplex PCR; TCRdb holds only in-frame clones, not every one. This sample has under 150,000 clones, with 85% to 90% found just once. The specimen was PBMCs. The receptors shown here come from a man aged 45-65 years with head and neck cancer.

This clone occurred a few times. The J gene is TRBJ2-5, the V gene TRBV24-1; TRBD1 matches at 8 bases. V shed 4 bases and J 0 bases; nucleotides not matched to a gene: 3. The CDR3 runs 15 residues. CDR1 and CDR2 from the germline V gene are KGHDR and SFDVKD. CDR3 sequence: CATSDWTGYQETQYF. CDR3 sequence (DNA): TGTGCCACCAGTGACTGGACAGGGTACCAAGAGACCCAGTACTTC.

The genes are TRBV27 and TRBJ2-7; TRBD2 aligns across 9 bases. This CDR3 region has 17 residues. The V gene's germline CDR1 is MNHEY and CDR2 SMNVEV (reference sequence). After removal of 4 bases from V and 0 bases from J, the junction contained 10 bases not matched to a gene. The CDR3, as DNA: TGTGCCAGCAGTTCCCCCCTTGAGACTAGCGGCTCCTACGAGCAGTACTTC. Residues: CASSSPLETSGSYEQYF.

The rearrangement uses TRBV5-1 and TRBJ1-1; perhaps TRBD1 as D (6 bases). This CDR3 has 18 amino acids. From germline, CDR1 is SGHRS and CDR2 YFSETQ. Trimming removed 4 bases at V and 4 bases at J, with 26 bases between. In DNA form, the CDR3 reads TGCGCCAGCAGCCCGAGCCCGACAGGCCCAGGTCTGGGCACTGAAGCTTTCTTT. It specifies CASSPSPTGPGLGTEAFF.

The CDR3 DNA is TGTGCCACCAGTGATTCAGGGAGAATGAACACTGAAGCTTTCTTT. Its protein product is CATSDSGRMNTEAFF. This chain connects TRBV24-1 to TRBJ1-1, with D perhaps matching TRBD1 (5 bases). Germline values: CDR1 KGHDR, CDR2 SFDVKD. V was trimmed by 2 bases and J by 0 bases, leaving 9 bases between them. The CDR3 is 15 amino acids.

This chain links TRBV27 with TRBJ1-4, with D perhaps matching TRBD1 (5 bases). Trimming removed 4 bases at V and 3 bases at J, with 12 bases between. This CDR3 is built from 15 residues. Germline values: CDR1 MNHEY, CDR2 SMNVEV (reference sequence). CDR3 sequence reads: CASSSPGAANEKLFF. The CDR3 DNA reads TGTGCCAGCAGTTCCCCCGGGGCGGCTAATGAAAAACTGTTTTTT.

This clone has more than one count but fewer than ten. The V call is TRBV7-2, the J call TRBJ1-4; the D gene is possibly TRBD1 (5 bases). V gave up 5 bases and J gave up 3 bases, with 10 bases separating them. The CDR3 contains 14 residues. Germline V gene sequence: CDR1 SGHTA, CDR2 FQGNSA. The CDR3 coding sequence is TGTGCCAGCAGCATCAGGGTTGCTAATGAAAAACTGTTTTTT. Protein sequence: CASSIRVANEKLFF.

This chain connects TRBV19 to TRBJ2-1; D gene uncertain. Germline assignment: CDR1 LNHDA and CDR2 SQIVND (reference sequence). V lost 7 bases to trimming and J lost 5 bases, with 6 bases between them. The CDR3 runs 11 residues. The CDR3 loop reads CASKVDNEQFF. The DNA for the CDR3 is TGTGCCAGTAAGGTAGACAATGAGCAGTTCTTC.

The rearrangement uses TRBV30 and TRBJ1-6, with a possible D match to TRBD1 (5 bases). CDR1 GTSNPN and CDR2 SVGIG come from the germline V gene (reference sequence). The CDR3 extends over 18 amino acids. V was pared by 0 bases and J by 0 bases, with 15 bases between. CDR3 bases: TGTGCCTGGAGTGTACGGGGCGGGCAGAGCTCCTATAATTCACCCCTCCACTTT. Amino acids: CAWSVRGGQSSYNSPLHF.

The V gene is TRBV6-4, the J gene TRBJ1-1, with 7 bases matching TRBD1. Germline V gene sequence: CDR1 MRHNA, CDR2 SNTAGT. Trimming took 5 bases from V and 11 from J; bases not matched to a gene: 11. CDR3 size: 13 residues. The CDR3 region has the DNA TGTGCCAGCAGTCCAGAGGAGGGGGCGAAGGCTTTCTTT. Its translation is CASSPEEGAKAFF.

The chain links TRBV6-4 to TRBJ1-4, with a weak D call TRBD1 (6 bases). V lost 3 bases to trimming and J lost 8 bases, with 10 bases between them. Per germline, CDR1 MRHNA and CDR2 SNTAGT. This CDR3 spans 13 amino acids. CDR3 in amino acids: CASSEQGGEKLFF. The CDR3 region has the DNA TGTGCCAGCAGTGAACAAGGGGGAGAAAAACTGTTTTTT.

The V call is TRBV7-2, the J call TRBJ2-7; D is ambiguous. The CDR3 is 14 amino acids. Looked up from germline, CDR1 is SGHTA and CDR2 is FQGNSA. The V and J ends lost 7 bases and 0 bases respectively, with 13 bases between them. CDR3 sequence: CASTSDHFSYEQYF. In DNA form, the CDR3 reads TGTGCCAGCACCTCGGACCATTTCTCCTACGAGCAGTACTTC.

CDR3 sequence reads: CASSEDNSENTEAFF. The CDR3 bases are TGTGCCAGTAGTGAGGACAACTCTGAGAACACTGAAGCTTTCTTT. The chain employs TRBV19 and TRBJ1-1; possible D gene TRBD1, 5 bases. Trimming pared 5 bases from V and 1 base from J, leaving 14 bases between. The CDR3 length is 15 residues. Germline loops: CDR1 LNHDA, CDR2 SQIVND (reference sequence). Together with reference TRBV19 and TRBJ1-1, the CDR3 gives the full variable domain: DGGITQSPKYLFRKEGQNVTLSCEQNLNHDAMYWYRQDPGQGLRLIYYSQIVNDFQKGDIAEGYSVSREKKESFPLTVTSAQKNPTAFYLCASSEDNSENTEAFFGQGTRLTVV.

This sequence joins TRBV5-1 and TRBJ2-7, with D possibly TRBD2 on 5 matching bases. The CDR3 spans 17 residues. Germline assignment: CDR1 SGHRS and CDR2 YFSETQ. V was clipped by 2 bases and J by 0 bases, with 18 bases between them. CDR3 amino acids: CASSFFPLASNSYEQYF. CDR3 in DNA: TGCGCCAGCAGCTTTTTTCCTCTAGCCTCAAACTCCTACGAGCAGTACTTC. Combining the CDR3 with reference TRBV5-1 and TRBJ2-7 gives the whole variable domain KAGVTQTPRYLIKTRGQQVTLSCSPISGHRSVSWYQQTPGQGLQFLFEYFSETQRNKGNFPGRFSGRQFSNSRSEMNVSTLELGDSALYLCASSFFPLASNSYEQYFGPGTRLTVT.

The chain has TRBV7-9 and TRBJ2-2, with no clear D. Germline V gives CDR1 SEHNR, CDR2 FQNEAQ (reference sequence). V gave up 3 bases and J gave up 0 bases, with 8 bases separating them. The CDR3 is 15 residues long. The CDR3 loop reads CASSLGCANTGELFF. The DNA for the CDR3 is TGTGCCAGCAGCTTGGGCTGTGCGAACACCGGGGAGCTGTTTTTT.

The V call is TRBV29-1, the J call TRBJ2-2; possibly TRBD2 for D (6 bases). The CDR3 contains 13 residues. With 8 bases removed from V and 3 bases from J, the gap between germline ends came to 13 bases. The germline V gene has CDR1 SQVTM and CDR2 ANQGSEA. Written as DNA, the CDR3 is TGCAGCATTCCTAGCGTGGACACCGGGGAGCTGTTTTTT. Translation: CSIPSVDTGELFF.

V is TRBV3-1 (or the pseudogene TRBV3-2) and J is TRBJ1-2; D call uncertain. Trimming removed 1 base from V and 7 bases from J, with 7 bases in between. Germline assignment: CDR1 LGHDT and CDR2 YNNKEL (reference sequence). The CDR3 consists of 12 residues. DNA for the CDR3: TGTGCCAGCAGCCAAGGGGATACTGGCTACACCTTC. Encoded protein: CASSQGDTGYTF.

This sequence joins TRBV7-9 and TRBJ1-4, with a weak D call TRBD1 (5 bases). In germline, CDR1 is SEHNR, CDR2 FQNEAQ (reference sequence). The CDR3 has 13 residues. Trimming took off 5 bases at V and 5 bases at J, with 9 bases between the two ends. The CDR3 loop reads CASSDDRNEKLFF. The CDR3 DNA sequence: TGTGCCAGCAGCGATGACAGAAATGAAAAACTGTTTTTT.

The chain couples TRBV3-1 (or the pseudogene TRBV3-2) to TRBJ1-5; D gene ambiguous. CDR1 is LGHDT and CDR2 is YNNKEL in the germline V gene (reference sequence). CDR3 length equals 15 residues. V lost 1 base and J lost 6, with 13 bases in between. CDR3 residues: CASSQAIYGGQPQHF. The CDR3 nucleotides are TGTGCCAGCAGCCAAGCTATCTACGGAGGTCAGCCCCAGCATTTT.

In DNA, the CDR3 is TGTGCCAGCAGCCAAGATGGAGGGGCTAGCGGGAGTAGGCACTCCTACGAGCAGTACTTC. It yields the protein CASSQDGGASGSRHSYEQYF. This chain uses TRBV14 with TRBJ2-7; 10 bases fit TRBD2. Per the germline V gene, CDR1 is SGHDN and CDR2 is FVKESK. The V segment lost 0 bases and the J segment 0 bases; nucleotides outside the gene matches: 14. This CDR3 comprises 20 residues.

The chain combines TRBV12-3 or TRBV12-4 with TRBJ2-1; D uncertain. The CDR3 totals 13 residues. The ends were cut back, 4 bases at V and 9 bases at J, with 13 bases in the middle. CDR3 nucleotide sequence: TGTGCCAGCAGTTCCCTAACTCGAAGTGAGCAGTTCTTC. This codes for CASSSLTRSEQFF.

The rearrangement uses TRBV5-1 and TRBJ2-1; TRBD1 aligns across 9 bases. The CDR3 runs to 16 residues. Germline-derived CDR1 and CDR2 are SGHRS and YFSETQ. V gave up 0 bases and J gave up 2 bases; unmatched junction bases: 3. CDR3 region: CASSLVTGGAYNEQFF. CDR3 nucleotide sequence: TGCGCCAGCAGCTTGGTTACAGGGGGCGCCTACAATGAGCAGTTCTTC.

CDR3 nucleotides: TGTGCCAGCAGTGGGACTGATGGAACGCAGTATTTT. Translation gives CASSGTDGTQYF. V is TRBV25-1 and J is TRBJ2-3; a possible D gene is TRBD2 (5 bases). The CDR3 is 12 residues long. Deletions cut 4 bases from V and 9 bases from J, with 11 bases between. Germline CDR1 reads MGHDK; CDR2 reads SYGVNS.

DNA for the CDR3: TGCGCCAGCAGCCGGAGGGGTGGCACTGAAGCTTTCTTT. Translation gives CASSRRGGTEAFF. V is TRBV5-1 and J is TRBJ1-1; possibly TRBD1 for D (5 bases). The CDR3 totals 13 residues. The V end was cut by 4 bases, the J end by 4 bases, with 11 bases between. Germline V CDR1 and CDR2: SGHRS, YFSETQ. Filled out from reference TRBV5-1 and TRBJ1-1, the complete variable domain reads KAGVTQTPRYLIKTRGQQVTLSCSPISGHRSVSWYQQTPGQGLQFLFEYFSETQRNKGNFPGRFSGRQFSNSRSEMNVSTLELGDSALYLCASSRRGGTEAFFGQGTRLTVV.

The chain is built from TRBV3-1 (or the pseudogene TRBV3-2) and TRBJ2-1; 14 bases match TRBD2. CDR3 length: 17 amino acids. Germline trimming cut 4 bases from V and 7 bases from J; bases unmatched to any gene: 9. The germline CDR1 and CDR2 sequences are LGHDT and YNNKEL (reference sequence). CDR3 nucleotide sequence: TGTGCCAGCAGCCGACTAGCGGGAGGGCCCTCTCGGAATGAGCAGTTCTTC. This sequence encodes CASSRLAGGPSRNEQFF.

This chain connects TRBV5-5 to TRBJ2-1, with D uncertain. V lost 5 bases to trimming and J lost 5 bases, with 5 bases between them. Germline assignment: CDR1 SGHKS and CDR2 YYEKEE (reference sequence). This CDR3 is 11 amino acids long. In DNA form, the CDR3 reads TGTGCCAGCAGTCTAAACAATGAGCAGTTCTTC. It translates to CASSLNNEQFF.

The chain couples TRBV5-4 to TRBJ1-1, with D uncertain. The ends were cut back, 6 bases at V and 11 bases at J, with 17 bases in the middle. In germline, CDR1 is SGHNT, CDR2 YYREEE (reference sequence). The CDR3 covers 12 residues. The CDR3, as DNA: TGTGCCAGCACCAATCTCTCCGGTACGGCTTTCTTT. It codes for CASTNLSGTAFF.

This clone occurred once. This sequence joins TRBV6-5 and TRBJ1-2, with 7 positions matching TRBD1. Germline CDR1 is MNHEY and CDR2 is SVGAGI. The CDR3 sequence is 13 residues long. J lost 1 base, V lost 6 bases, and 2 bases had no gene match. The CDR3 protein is CASRRQGNYGYTF. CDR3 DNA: TGTGCCAGCAGGAGACAGGGTAACTATGGCTACACCTTC.

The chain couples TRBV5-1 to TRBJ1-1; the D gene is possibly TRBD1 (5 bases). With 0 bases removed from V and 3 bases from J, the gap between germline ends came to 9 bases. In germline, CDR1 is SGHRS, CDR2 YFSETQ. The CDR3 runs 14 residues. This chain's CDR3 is CASSLVGGDTEAFF. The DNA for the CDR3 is TGCGCCAGCAGCTTGGTGGGGGGTGACACTGAAGCTTTCTTT.

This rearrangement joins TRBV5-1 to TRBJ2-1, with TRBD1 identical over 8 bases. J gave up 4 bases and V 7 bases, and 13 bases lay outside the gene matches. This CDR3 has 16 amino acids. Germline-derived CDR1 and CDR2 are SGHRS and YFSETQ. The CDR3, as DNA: TGCGCCAGCGACAAAGAAGGGACAGGACATTACAATGAGCAGTTCTTC. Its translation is CASDKEGTGHYNEQFF.

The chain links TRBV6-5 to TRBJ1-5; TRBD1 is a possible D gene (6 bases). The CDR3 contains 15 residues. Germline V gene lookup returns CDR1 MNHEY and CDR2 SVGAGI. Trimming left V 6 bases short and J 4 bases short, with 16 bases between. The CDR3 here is CASSRNREPNQPQHF. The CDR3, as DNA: TGTGCCAGCAGCCGCAACAGGGAGCCAAATCAGCCCCAGCATTTT.